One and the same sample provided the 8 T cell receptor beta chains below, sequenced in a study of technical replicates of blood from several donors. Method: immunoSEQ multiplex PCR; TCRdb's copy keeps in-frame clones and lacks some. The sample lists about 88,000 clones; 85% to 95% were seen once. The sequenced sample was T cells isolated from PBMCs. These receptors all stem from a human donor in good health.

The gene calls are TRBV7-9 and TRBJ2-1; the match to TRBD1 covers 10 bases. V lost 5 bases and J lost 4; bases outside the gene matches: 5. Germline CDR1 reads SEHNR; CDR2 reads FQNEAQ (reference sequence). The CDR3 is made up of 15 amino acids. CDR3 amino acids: CASSHGQGGYNEQFF. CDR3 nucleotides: TGTGCCAGCAGCCACGGACAGGGGGGGTACAATGAGCAGTTCTTC.

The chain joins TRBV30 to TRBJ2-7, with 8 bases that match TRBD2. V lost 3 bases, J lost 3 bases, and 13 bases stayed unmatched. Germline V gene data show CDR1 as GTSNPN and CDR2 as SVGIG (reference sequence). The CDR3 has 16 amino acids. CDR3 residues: CAWSPLVSGKIYEQYF. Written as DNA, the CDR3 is TGTGCCTGGAGCCCTTTGGTTAGCGGGAAAATCTACGAGCAGTACTTC. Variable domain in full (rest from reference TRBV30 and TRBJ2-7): SQTIHQWPATLVQPVGSPLSLECTVEGTSNPNLYWYRQAAGRGLQLLFYSVGIGQISSEVPQNLSASRPQDRQFILSSKKLLLSDSGFYLCAWSPLVSGKIYEQYFGPGTRLTVT.

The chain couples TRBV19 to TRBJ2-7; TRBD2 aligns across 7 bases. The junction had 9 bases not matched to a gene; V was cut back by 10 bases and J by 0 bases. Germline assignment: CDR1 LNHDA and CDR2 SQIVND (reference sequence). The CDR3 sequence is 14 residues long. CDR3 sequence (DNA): TGTGCCACCGGAGGCGGGAGCTACTCCTACGAGCAGTACTTC. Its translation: CATGGGSYSYEQYF.

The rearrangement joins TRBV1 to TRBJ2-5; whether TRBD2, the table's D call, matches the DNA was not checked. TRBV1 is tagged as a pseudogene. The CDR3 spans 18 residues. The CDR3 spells CTSSQDLKTSGLQETQYF. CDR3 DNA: TGCACCAGCAGCCAAGATCTGAAGACTAGCGGGCTCCAAGAGACCCAGTACTTC.

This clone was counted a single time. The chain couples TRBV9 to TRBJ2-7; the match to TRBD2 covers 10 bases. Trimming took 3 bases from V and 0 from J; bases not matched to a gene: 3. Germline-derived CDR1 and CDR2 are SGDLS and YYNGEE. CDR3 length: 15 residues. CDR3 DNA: TGTGCCAGCAGCGCGGGGACTAGCGCCTCCTACGAGCAGTACTTC. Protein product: CASSAGTSASYEQYF.

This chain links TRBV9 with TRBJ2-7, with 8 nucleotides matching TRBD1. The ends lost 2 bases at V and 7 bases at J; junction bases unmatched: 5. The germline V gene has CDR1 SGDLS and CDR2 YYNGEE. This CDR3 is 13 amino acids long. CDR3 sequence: CASSVTGVGEQYF. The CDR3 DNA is TGTGCCAGCAGCGTGACAGGGGTAGGGGAGCAGTACTTC.

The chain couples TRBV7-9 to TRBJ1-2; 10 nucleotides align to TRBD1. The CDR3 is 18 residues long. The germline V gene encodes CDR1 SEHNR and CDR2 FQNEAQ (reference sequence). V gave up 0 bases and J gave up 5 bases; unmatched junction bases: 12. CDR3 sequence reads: CASSLARDRGDTSYGYTF. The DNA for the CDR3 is TGTGCCAGCAGCTTAGCGCGGGACAGGGGCGATACTAGTTATGGCTACACCTTC.

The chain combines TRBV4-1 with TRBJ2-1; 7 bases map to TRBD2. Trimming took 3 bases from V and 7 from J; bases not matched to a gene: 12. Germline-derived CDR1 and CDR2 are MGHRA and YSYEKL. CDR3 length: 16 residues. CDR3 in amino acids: CASSHTLTSWNNEQFF. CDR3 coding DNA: TGCGCCAGCAGCCATACTCTGACTAGCTGGAATAATGAGCAGTTCTTC.